The TCR beta chain described here comes from a study of Ad26.COV2.S vaccination and SARS-CoV-2 variants. Study context: Donor was in the COV1001 Ad26.COV2.S trial arm. Study findings and constraints: It was reported that spike-specific CD8+ and CD4+ T cell responses were substantially broad after vaccination.

Treatment denoted: 19 received Ad26.COV2.S at low or high dose, single or two shots; about 5 received placebo; per-sample allocation not given. The samples date from day 63 after the first vaccine or placebo injection. With respect to this clone: Its target is unknown.

Profiling relied on immunoSEQ multiplex PCR, and the TCRdb table lists in-frame clones only, not all of them. Altogether under 550,000 clones are present, over 75% being singletons, with the ten largest covering around 3.6%. Trimming removed 3 bases at V and 3 bases at J, with 14 bases between. The CDR3 has 16 amino acids. CDR1 is KGHSH, CDR2 LQKENI, per germline. V gene TRBV18 combines with J gene TRBJ1-4, with D possibly TRBD1 on 6 matching bases. The material sequenced was peripheral blood, taken in a trial of Ad26.COV2.S vaccine versus placebo. This TCR was sampled from a person between 18 and 59 years old who received the Ad26.COV2.S COVID-19 vaccine or a placebo. CDR3 nucleotides: TGTGCCAGCTCACCGGGCACCAACAGGGCTAATGAAAAACTGTTTTTT. This translates into CASSPGTNRANEKLFF.